Below, one TCR beta chain is given with its context. Its antigen is still unknown. The entry originates in a study of human T cells and chemical hapten exposure. General study points: Positive correlation was observed between PT1 expanded TCR counts and patch test score.

The CDR3 is 13 amino acids. Looked up from germline, CDR1 is SGHTA and CDR2 is FQGTGA. Trimming left V 5 bases short and J 6 bases short, with 11 bases between. One entry per CDR3 protein, called by TCRdb with MiXCR from the RACE reads. The data hold approximately 80,000 distinct CDR3 sequences, with about 10% observed a single time. Stated time point: patch test 1, 2 weeks after DPC sensitization. Documented treatment: therapeutic diphenylcyclopropenone sensitization with weekly scalp DPC. This receptor was identified in a woman between 50 and 59 years old with alopecia areata. Some clones in this sample may be carry-over from other donors' samples. The chain combines TRBV7-3 with TRBJ2-1; D gene ambiguous. Sequencing used whole blood, obtained in connection with sensitization to the hapten diphenylcyclopropenone (DPC). The CDR3 sequence is CASSPKGGNEQFF. CDR3 in DNA: TGTGCCAGCAGCCCTAAAGGTGGCAATGAGCAGTTCTTC.